This T cell receptor beta chain was documented in a study of tumor and adjacent non-tumor tissue in lung cancer. At the level of the study: Histology: about a dozen adenocarcinoma, a couple of squamous cell carcinoma, 1 small cell lung cancer.

Trimming stripped 2 bases from V and 0 bases from J, with 7 bases between. The CDR3 sequence is 15 residues long. Germline CDR1 is MGHRA and CDR2 is YSYEKL. The library came from three nested PCR rounds adapted from ARM-PCR protocols. One entry per CDR3 protein, called by TCRdb with MiXCR from the multiplex PCR reads. The data show 100,000 to 150,000 distinct CDR3 sequences, 66% seen once. This clonotype was counted many times. This sample's RNA came from whole unsorted tissue. Newly diagnosed lung cancer patients had thoracic surgery in China, August–late 2014, without prior chemotherapy. The sample was lung tumor tissue. The chain carries TRBV4-1 and TRBJ1-4; D gene unclear. This receptor was identified in a man aged 30-40 years with non-small cell lung cancer. The CDR3 bases are TGCGCCAGCAGCCAACGCATGACAACTAATGAAAAACTGTTTTTT. Translation gives CASSQRMTTNEKLFF.